This section outlines one TCR beta chain sequence together with its context. The sample comes from a study of T cell changes during pregnancy in multiple sclerosis. The data were produced by immunoSEQ multiplex PCR, yet TCRdb's version contains in-frame clones alone and is incomplete. The sample contains roughly 40,000 clones, more than 85% of which appear only once. The source material was CD8+ T cells from peripheral blood mononuclear cells, sampled before pregnancy. The origin of this receptor is a female donor with multiple sclerosis, enrolled in a pregnancy study.

The CDR3 sequence: CASSHPGAGSGGDNEQFF. The CDR3, as DNA: TGTGCCAGCAGCCATCCCGGGGCAGGGAGCGGAGGGGACAATGAGCAGTTCTTC. V and J are TRBV7-9 and TRBJ2-1; D is perhaps TRBD2 (6 bases). Germline lookup yields CDR1 SEHNR and CDR2 FQNEAQ (reference sequence). The V gene lost 5 bases and the J gene lost 5 bases, with 25 bases spanning the gap. The CDR3 has 18 residues.